The 14 T cell receptor beta chains presented below share a single source sample, sequenced in a study of blood T cell repertoires in COVID-19. TCRdb keeps only in-frame clones here, not all; method: immunoSEQ multiplex PCR. The table has 50,000 to 75,000 clones, around 77% seen once. Specimen: peripheral blood. These receptors were obtained from an elderly man with active or convalescent COVID-19.

The chain couples TRBV6-6 to TRBJ1-2; D is ambiguous. V lost 5 bases and J 3 bases, leaving 7 bases between the germline ends. The CDR3 contains 12 residues. Germline V gene lookup returns CDR1 MNHNY and CDR2 SVGAGI (reference sequence). The CDR3 sequence: CASSPSDYGYTF. The CDR3 coding sequence is TGTGCCAGCAGTCCAAGCGACTATGGCTACACCTTC.

The chain carries TRBV6-5 and TRBJ2-1; 9 nucleotides match TRBD1. Losses at the gene ends were 6 bases for V and 10 bases for J; bases not matched to a gene: 13. CDR1 MNHEY and CDR2 SVGAGI come from the germline V gene. CDR3 length: 15 amino acids. The CDR3 region has the DNA TGTGCCAGCAGCAAGGGGACAGGGAGGACAGGAGAGCAGTTCTTC. This sequence encodes CASSKGTGRTGEQFF.

V and J are TRBV2 and TRBJ2-2; maybe TRBD2 (5 bases). Germline V lookup: CDR1 SNHLY, CDR2 FYNNEI. The CDR3 length is 12 residues. V lost 10 bases and J 0 bases, leaving 6 bases between the germline ends. The CDR3 protein is CAKLANTGELFF. The CDR3 DNA reads TGTGCCAAACTAGCGAACACCGGGGAGCTGTTTTTT. The whole variable domain, remainder taken from reference TRBV2 and TRBJ2-2, is EPEVTQTPSHQVTQMGQEVILRCVPISNHLYFYWYRQILGQKVEFLVSFYNNEISEKSEIFDDQFSVERPDGSNFTLKIRSTKLEDSAMYFCAKLANTGELFFGEGSRLTVL.

The chain recombines TRBV3-1 (or the pseudogene TRBV3-2) with TRBJ2-3; TRBD2 matches 9 bases. This CDR3 has 17 residues. Trimming at V came to 4 bases and at J to 0 bases, leaving 8 bases not matched to a gene. Germline loops: CDR1 LGHDT, CDR2 YNNKEL (reference sequence). CDR3 sequence reads: CASSRTATSGSTDTQYF. As DNA, the CDR3 is TGTGCCAGCAGCCGAACAGCGACTAGCGGCAGCACAGATACGCAGTATTTT.

The chain employs TRBV3-1 (or the pseudogene TRBV3-2) and TRBJ1-3; no reliable D call. CDR3 length: 14 residues. Trimming removed 4 bases at V and 4 bases at J, with 11 bases between. From germline, CDR1 is LGHDT and CDR2 YNNKEL (reference sequence). CDR3 amino acids: CASSLVSGGNTIYF. The CDR3 DNA follows: TGTGCCAGCAGCCTCGTCAGCGGGGGAAACACCATATATTTT.

A remark on this clone: The junction differs from germline at one of its ends, possibly a read error. The CDR3 nucleotides read TGTGCCAGCAGATTGGGACTAGCGGGTATGGGCACAGATACGCAGTATTTT. This codes for CASRLGLAGMGTDTQYF. This sequence joins TRBV5-4 and TRBJ2-3, with TRBD2 identical over 12 bases. This CDR3 contains 17 residues. Germline V gene lookup returns CDR1 SGHNT and CDR2 YYREEE (reference sequence).

This chain joins TRBV3-1 (or the pseudogene TRBV3-2) and TRBJ2-1; TRBD2 aligns across 8 bases. The V gene's germline CDR1 is LGHDT and CDR2 YNNKEL (reference sequence). With V trimmed by 0 bases and J by 6 bases, 7 bases remained unmatched. The CDR3 consists of 16 residues. The CDR3 protein is CASSQEWREACNEQFF. DNA for the CDR3: TGTGCCAGCAGCCAAGAGTGGCGGGAGGCATGCAATGAGCAGTTCTTC.

The count of this clone is one. The V gene is TRBV28, the J gene TRBJ1-5; 7 bases align to TRBD1. The CDR3 spans 15 residues. Germline assignment: CDR1 MDHEN and CDR2 SYDVKM. V gave up 4 bases and J gave up 3 bases; unmatched junction bases: 6. The CDR3 nucleotides are TGTGCCAGCAGTTCCTCAGACAGGGACAATCAGCCCCAGCATTTT. This codes for CASSSSDRDNQPQHF.

CDR3 residues: CASSPDEDSATYEQYF. The CDR3, as DNA: TGTGCCAGCAGCCCCGATGAGGACAGCGCAACCTACGAGCAGTACTTC. This chain joins TRBV7-2 and TRBJ2-7; D is perhaps TRBD1 (6 bases). The ends were cut back, 5 bases at V and 2 bases at J, with 19 bases in the middle. The CDR3 consists of 16 residues. Germline-derived CDR1 and CDR2 are SGHTA and FQGNSA.

The CDR3 DNA is TGTGCCAGCAGCGGCGGCGTTTACAATGAGCAGTTCTTC. This translates into CASSGGVYNEQFF. The J gene is TRBJ2-1, the V gene TRBV2; D gene uncertain. V gave up 6 bases and J gave up 4 bases, with 10 bases separating them. CDR1 is SNHLY and CDR2 is FYNNEI in the germline V gene. This CDR3 is 13 amino acids long.

The J gene is TRBJ2-3, the V gene TRBV6-2 or TRBV6-3; 11 nucleotides match TRBD2. J gave up 4 bases and V 4 bases, and 19 bases lay outside the gene matches. The germline V gene has CDR1 MNHEY and CDR2 SVGEGT. The CDR3 sequence is 20 residues long. CDR3 sequence reads: CASSFPTRDSGRVSPDTQYF. The CDR3 bases are TGTGCCAGCAGTTTCCCCACGAGGGATAGCGGGAGGGTCAGCCCAGATACGCAGTATTTT.

In this sample, this clone turned up many times. Additional DNA sequences in this sample encode the identical CDR3. The chain joins TRBV19 to TRBJ2-7, with 8 bases aligning to TRBD2. The length of the CDR3 is 13 residues. The V segment lost 5 bases and the J segment 4 bases; nucleotides outside the gene matches: 4. Per germline, CDR1 LNHDA and CDR2 SQIVND (reference sequence). DNA for the CDR3: TGTGCCAGTAGTCCGGGACTAGTTTACGAGCAGTACTTC. Protein: CASSPGLVYEQYF.

The chain joins TRBV27 to TRBJ1-2; TRBD1 agrees at 8 bases. The trim removed 2 bases at V and 6 bases at J, leaving 11 bases unmatched. CDR3 length: 16 residues. Germline CDR1 MNHEY, CDR2 SMNVEV (reference sequence). CDR3 nucleotides: TGTGCCAGCAGTTTACACTACGACAGGGGCGTCGATGGCTACACCTTC. Residues: CASSLHYDRGVDGYTF.

V is TRBV13 and J is TRBJ2-1; possible D gene TRBD1, 6 bases. Trimming stripped 3 bases from V and 0 bases from J, with 15 bases between. CDR1 is PRHDT and CDR2 is FYEKMQ in the germline V gene (reference sequence). This CDR3 spans 17 amino acids. The CDR3 nucleotides read TGTGCCAGCAGCTTCGGGACACTTCACCGCTCCTACAATGAGCAGTTCTTC. It specifies CASSFGTLHRSYNEQFF.